This T cell receptor (beta chain) was found in a study of T cell responses to AZD1222 COVID-19 vaccine. V was shortened by 3 bases and J by 7 bases, with 16 bases between the two germline ends. The CDR3 contains 14 residues. Germline CDR1 reads ENHRY; CDR2 reads SYGVKD. Profiled with immunoSEQ multiplex PCR; TCRdb holds only in-frame clones, not every one. The sample has under 120,000 clones; about 90% are singletons. The material was peripheral blood, obtained 28 days after the second AZD1222 dose. This sequence was found in an adult who received the AZD1222 COVID-19 vaccine. The genes are TRBV10-3 and TRBJ2-7; tentatively, D is TRBD2 (5 bases). CDR3 amino acids: CAISEKRWVREQYF. CDR3 coding DNA: TGTGCCATCAGTGAAAAGCGGTGGGTGAGAGAGCAGTACTTC.